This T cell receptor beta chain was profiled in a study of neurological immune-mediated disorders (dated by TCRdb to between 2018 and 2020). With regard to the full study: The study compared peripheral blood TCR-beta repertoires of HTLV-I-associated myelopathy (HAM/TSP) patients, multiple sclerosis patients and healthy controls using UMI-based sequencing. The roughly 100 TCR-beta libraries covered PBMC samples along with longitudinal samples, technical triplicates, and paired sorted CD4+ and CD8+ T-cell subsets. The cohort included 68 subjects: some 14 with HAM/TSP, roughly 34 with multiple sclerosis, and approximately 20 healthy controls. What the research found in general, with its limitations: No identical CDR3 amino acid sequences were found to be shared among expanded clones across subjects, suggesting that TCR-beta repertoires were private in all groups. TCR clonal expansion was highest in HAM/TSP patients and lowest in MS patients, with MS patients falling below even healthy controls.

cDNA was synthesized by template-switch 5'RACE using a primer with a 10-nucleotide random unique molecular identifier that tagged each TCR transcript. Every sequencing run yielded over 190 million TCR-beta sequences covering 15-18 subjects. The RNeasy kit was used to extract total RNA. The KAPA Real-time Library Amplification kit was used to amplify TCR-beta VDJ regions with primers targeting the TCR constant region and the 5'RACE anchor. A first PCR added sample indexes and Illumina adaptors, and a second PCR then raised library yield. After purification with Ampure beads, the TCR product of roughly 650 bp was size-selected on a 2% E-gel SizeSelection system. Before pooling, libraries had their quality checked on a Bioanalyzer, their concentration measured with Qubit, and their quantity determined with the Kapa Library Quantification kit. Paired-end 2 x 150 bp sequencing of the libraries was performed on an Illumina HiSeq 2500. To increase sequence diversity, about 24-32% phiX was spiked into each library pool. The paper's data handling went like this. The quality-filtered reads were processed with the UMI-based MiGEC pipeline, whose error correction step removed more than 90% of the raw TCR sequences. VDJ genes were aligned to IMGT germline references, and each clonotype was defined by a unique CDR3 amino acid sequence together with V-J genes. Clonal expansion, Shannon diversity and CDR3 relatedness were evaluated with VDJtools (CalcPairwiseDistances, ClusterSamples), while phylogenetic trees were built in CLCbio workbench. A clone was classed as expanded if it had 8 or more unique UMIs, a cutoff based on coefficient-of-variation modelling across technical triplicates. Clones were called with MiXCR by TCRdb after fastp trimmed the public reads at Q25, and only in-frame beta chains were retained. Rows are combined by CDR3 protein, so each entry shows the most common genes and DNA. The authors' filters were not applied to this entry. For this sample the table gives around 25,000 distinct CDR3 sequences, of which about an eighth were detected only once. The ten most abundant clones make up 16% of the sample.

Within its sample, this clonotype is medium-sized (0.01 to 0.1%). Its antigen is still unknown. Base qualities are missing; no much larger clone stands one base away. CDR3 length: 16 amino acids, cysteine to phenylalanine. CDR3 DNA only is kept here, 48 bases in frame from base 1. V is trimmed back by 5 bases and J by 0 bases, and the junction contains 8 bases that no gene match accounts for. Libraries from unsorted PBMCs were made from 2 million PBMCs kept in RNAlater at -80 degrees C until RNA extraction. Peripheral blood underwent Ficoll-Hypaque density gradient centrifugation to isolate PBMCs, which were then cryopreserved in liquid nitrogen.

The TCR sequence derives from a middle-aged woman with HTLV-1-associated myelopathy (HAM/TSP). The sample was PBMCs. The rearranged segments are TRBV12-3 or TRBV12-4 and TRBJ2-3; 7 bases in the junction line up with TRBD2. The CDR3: CASSVIGRTSTDTQYF. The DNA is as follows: TGTGCCAGCAGTGTCATCGGGAGGACTAGCACAGATACGCAGTATTTT.